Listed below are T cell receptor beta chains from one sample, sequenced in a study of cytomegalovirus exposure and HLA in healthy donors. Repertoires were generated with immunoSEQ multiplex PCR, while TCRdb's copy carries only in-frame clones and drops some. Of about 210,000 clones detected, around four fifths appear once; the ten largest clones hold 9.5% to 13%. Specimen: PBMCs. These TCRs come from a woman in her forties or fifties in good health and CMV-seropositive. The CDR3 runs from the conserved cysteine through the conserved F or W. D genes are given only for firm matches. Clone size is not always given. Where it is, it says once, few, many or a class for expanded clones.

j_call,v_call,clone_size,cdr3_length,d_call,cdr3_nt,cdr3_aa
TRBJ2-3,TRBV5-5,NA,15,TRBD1,TGTGCCAGCAGCGGCGGGACAGGTCGGGGAGATACGCAGTATTTT,CASSGGTGRGDTQYF
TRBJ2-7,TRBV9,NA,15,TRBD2,TGTGCCAGCAGCGTAGTCCCTAGCGGGGGGGCCGAGCAGTACTTC,CASSVVPSGGAEQYF
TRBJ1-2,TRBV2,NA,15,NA,TGTGCCAGCAGTGCGATCTCAAGAACAGGGCATGGCTACACCTTC,CASSAISRTGHGYTF
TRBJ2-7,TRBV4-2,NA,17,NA,TGTGCCAGCAGCCAAGCGGTTCGAGCGGGCAGCTCCTACGAGCAGTACTTC,CASSQAVRAGSSYEQYF
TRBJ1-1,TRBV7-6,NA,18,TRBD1,TGTGCCAGCAGCTTAGGGCTCACACAGGGGGCGTATAGCACTGAAGCTTTCTTT,CASSLGLTQGAYSTEAFF
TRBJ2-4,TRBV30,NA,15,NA,TGTGCCTGGAGTGTAGGCGGGTTAGCCAAAAACATTCAGTACTTC,CAWSVGGLAKNIQYF
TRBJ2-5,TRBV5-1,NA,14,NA,TGCGCCAGCAGCTTGGGTAGTAGCCAAGAGACCCAGTACTTC,CASSLGSSQETQYF
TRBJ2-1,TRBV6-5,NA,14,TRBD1,TGTGCCAGCAGGGACAGGGGGGCCTACAATGAGCAGTTCTTC,CASRDRGAYNEQFF
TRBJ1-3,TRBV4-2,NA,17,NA,TGTGCCAGCAGCCAAGGGGGGGGAGGGAGGCCTGGAAACACCATATATTTT,CASSQGGGGRPGNTIYF
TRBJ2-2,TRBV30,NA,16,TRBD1,TGTGCCTGGAGTACACAGGGGGCCCCGAACACCGGGGAGCTGTTTTTT,CAWSTQGAPNTGELFF
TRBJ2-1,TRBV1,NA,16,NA,TGCACCAGCAGCCTTGGGACTAGCGGGGCATACAATGAGCAGTTCTTC,CTSSLGTSGAYNEQFF
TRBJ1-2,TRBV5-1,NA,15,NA,TGCGCCAGCAGCTTGGATCACAGGGCTAACTATGGCTACACCTTC,CASSLDHRANYGYTF
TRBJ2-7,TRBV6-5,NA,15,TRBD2,TGTGCCAGCAGTATAGAGGGACTAGCGGGGGACGAGCAGTACTTC,CASSIEGLAGDEQYF
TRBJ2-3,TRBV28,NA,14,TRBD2,TGTGCCAGCGCGACTAGCGGGGGGGCTGATACGCAGTATTTT,CASATSGGADTQYF
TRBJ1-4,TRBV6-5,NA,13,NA,TGTGCCAGCAGTCGACAGCGTAATGAAAAACTGTTTTTT,CASSRQRNEKLFF
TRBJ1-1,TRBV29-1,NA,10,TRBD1,TGCAGCGCCGGGACAGGGGAAGCTTTCTTT,CSAGTGEAFF
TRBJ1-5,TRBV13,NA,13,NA,TGTGCCAGCAGCTTGGGGAGGGGCCAGCCCCAGCATTTT,CASSLGRGQPQHF
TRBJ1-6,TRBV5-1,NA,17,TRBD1,TGCGCCAGCAGCAACTACCGGGACAGGGGTTACAGTTCACCCCTCCACTTT,CASSNYRDRGYSSPLHF
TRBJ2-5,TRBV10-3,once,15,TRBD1,TGTGCCATCAGGACCGGGACAGGGGAACCGGAGACCCAGTACTTC,CAIRTGTGEPETQYF
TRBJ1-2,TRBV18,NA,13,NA,TGTGCCAGCTCACCATTAGCCGGCTATGGCTACACCTTC,CASSPLAGYGYTF
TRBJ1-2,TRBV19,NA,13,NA,TGTGCCAGTACCATGAGGGGGAACTATGGCTACACCTTC,CASTMRGNYGYTF
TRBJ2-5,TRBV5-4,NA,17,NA,TGTGCCAGCAGCTTGTTTTCAGTCCGGGGGTGGCAAGAGACCCAGTACTTC,CASSLFSVRGWQETQYF
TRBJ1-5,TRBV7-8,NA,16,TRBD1,TGTGCCAGCAGCCAAAAGGGGACAGGGCGAAATCAGCCCCAGCATTTT,CASSQKGTGRNQPQHF
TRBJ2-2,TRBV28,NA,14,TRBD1,TGTGCCTATGGGGACAGCATGAACACCGGGGAGCTGTTTTTT,CAYGDSMNTGELFF
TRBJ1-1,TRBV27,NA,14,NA,TGTGCCAGCAGTCTAGGGGGGGCGCGAACTGAAGCTTTCTTT,CASSLGGARTEAFF
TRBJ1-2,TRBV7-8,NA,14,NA,TGTGCCAGCGCCGCGGGTGGCAATAACTATGGCTACACCTTC,CASAAGGNNYGYTF
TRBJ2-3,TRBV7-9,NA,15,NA,TGTGCCAGCAGCCACCGAGGAAATCCCCTGGATACGCAGTATTTT,CASSHRGNPLDTQYF
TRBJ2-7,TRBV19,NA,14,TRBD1,TGTGCCAGTAGTATTGGGGACAGGGACTACGAGCAGTACTTC,CASSIGDRDYEQYF
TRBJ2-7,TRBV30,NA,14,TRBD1,TGTGCCTGGGGAAAGACAGGGGTCTCCTACGAGCAGTACTTC,CAWGKTGVSYEQYF
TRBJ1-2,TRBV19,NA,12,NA,TGTGCCAGTAGTCTCTCCAACTATGGCTACACCTTC,CASSLSNYGYTF
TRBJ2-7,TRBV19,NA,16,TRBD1,TGTGCCAGTAGTAGCCCCGGACAGGGAATGAGGGTCGAGCAGTACTTC,CASSSPGQGMRVEQYF
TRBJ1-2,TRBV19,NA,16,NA,TGTGCCAGTAGTATCCTTCGGGGGACTTTTGAGGCTTTCTACACCTTC,CASSILRGTFEAFYTF
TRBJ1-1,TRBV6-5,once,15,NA,TGTGCCAGCAGACCCGGGAGAAGCCTGAACACTGAAGCTTTCTTT,CASRPGRSLNTEAFF
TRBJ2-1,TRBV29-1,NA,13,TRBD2,TGCAGCGCTTCCCCGGGGGGGGACAATGAGCAGTTCTTC,CSASPGGDNEQFF
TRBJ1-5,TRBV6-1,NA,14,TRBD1,TGTGCCAGCAAGGGGACAGTGATCAATCAGCCCCAGCATTTT,CASKGTVINQPQHF
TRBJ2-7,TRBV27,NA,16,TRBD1,TGTGCCAGCAGTTCCTCCCCGGGACAGGGTGCCTACGAGCAGTACTTC,CASSSSPGQGAYEQYF
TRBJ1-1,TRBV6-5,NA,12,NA,TGTGCCAGCAGGGAGAGTAGAACTGAAGCTTTCTTT,CASRESRTEAFF
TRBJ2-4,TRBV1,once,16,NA,TGCACCAGCAGCCAACGGTCCCCGCTATCAACAAACATTCAGTACTTC,CTSSQRSPLSTNIQYF
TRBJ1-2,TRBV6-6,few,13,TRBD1,TGTGCCAGCAGTCGGGACAGGGGGTCTGGCTACACCTTC,CASSRDRGSGYTF
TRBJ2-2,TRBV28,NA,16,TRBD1,TGTGCCAGCAGCAAACCGGGACAGGGGTTCACCGGGGAGCTGTTTTTT,CASSKPGQGFTGELFF
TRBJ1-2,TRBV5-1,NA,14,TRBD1,TGCGCCAGCAGCTTGGCTGGGACAGGGAGTGTCTACACCTTC,CASSLAGTGSVYTF
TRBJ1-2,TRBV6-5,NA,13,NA,TGTGCCAGCAGTTATGGGGCTCGCTATGGCTACACCTTC,CASSYGARYGYTF
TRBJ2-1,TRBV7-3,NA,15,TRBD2,TGTGCCAGCAGCTTAACTAGCGGGGGTAGGAATGAGCAGTTCTTC,CASSLTSGGRNEQFF
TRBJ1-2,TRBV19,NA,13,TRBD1,TGTGCCAGTTCCCCGGGACAGGCCTATGGCTACACCTTC,CASSPGQAYGYTF
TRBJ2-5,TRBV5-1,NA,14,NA,TGCGCCAGCAGCTTCACTAGTACCCTGGAGACCCAGTACTTC,CASSFTSTLETQYF
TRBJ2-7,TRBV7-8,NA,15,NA,TGTGCCAGCAGCTTAGTTCCGGGCGGGGTAGACGAGCAGTACTTC,CASSLVPGGVDEQYF
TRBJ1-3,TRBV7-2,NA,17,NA,TGTGCCAGCAGCGAAACCTACAGGCCGTCCTCTGGAAACACCATATATTTT,CASSETYRPSSGNTIYF
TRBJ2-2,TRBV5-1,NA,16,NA,TGCGCCAGCAGCTTGGGACTAGTAGTAGACACCGGGGAGCTGTTTTTT,CASSLGLVVDTGELFF
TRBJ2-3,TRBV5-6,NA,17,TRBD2,TGTGCCAGCAGCTTGAGGGGGCGGGGGGGCCGCGAAGATACGCAGTATTTT,CASSLRGRGGREDTQYF
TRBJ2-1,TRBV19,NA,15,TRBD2,TGTGCCAGTAGTAGAGCGGGGAGCTCCTACAATGAGCAGTTCTTC,CASSRAGSSYNEQFF
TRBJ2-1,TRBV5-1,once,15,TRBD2,TGCGCCAGCAGCTGGAGCGGGGGGGCCGGCGATGAGCAGTTCTTC,CASSWSGGAGDEQFF
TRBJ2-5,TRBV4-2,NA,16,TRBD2,TGTGCCAGCAGCCAACCCGGGACTAGCGGCCAAGAGACCCAGTACTTC,CASSQPGTSGQETQYF
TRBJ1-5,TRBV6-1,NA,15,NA,TGTGCCAGCAACCTGGGGACTGGTAGCAATCAGCCCCAGCATTTT,CASNLGTGSNQPQHF
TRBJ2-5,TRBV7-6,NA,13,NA,TGTGCCAGCAGCTTAGCTTCGGGGGAGACCCAGTACTTC,CASSLASGETQYF
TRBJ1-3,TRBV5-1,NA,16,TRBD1,TGCGCCAGCAGCTTGGGGGGACAGACCTCTGGAAACACCATATATTTT,CASSLGGQTSGNTIYF
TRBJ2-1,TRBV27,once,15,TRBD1,TGTGCCAGCAGACCGAGGGGGCGCCCGGACAATGAGCAGTTCTTC,CASRPRGRPDNEQFF
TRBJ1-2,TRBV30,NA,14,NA,TGTGCCTGGAGCGTAGGCCGGGAGACGCATGGCTACACCTTC,CAWSVGRETHGYTF
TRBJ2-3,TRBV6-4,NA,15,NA,TGTGCCAGCAGTGTCGACGGCAGGGGCACAGATACGCAGTATTTT,CASSVDGRGTDTQYF